This T cell receptor beta chain was sequenced during a study of T cells after posttransplantation cyclophosphamide. The CDR3 totals 14 residues. V dropped 7 bases and J dropped 1 base, with 10 bases sitting between them. The germline CDR1 and CDR2 sequences are MNHNY and SVGAGI (reference sequence). Method: immunoSEQ multiplex PCR; TCRdb's copy keeps in-frame clones and lacks some. The profile covers 25,000 to 35,000 clones, none occurring a single time. The TCR was taken from a woman in her thirties in good health and a related stem cell transplant donor. This chain joins TRBV6-6 and TRBJ2-2, with D possibly being TRBD2 (5 bases). The sequencing sample was made of PBMCs. CDR3 in DNA: TGTGCCAGCACACAACGGGGGAACACCGGGGAGCTGTTTTTT. Translation gives CASTQRGNTGELFF.